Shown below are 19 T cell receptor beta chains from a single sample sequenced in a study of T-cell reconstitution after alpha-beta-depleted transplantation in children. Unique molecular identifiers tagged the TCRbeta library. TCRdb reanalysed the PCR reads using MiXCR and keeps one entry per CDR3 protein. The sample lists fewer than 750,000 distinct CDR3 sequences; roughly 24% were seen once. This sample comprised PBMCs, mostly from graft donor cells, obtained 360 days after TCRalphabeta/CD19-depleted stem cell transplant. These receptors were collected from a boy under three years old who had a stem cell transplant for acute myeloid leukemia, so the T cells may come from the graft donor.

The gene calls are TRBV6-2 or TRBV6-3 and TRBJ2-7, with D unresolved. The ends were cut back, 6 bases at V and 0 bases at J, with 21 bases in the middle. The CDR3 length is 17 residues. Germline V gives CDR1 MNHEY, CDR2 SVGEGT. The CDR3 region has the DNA TGTGCCAGCAGCCGATACTCTACAGACCCGAGCTCCTACGAGCAGTACTTC. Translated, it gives CASSRYSTDPSSYEQYF.

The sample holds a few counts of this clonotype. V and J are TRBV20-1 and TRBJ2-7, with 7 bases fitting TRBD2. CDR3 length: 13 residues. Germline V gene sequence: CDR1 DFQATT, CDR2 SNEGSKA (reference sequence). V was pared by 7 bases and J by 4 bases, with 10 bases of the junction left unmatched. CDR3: CSGLGRGSYEQYF. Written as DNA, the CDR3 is TGCAGTGGGCTCGGGCGGGGGAGTTACGAGCAGTACTTC.

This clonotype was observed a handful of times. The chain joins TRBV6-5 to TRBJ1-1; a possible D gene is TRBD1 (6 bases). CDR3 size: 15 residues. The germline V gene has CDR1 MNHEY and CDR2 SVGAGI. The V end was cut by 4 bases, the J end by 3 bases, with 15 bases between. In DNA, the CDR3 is TGTGCCAGCAGTTTCCTACCGGGACACCACACTGAAGCTTTCTTT. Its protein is CASSFLPGHHTEAFF.

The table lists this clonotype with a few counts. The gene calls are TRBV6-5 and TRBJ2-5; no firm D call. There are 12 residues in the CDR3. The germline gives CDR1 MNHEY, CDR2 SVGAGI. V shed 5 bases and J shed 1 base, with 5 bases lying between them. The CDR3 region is CASSGLQETQYF. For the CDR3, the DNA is TGTGCCAGCAGTGGTCTCCAAGAGACCCAGTACTTC.

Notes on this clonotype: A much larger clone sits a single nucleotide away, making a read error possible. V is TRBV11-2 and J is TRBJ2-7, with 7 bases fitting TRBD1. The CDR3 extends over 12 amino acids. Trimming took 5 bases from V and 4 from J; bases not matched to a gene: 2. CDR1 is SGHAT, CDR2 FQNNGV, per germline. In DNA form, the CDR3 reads TGTGCCAGCAGCATACAGGGGTACGAGCAGTACTTC. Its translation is CASSIQGYEQYF.

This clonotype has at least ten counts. The CDR3: CAISESVEQPHVKAQYF. The CDR3 DNA reads TGTGCCATCAGTGAGTCAGTCGAACAGCCCCACGTGAAGGCCCAGTACTTC. The chain carries TRBV10-3 and TRBJ2-5; D not certain. The CDR3 runs 17 residues. Per the germline V gene, CDR1 is ENHRY and CDR2 is SYGVKD. V was shortened by 0 bases and J by 9 bases, with 23 bases between the two germline ends.

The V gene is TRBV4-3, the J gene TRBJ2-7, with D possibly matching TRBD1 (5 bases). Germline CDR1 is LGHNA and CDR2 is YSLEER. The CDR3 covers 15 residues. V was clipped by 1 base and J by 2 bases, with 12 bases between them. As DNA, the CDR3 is TGCGCCAGCAGCCAAGGAATTACGGACACCTACGAGCAGTACTTC. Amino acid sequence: CASSQGITDTYEQYF.

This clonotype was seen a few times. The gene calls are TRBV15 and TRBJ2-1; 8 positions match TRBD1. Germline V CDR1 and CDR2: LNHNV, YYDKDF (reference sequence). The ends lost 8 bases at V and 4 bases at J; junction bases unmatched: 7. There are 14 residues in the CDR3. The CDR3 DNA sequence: TGTGCCACCTTGCCGGGGGACAGGTACAATGAGCAGTTCTTC. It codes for CATLPGDRYNEQFF.

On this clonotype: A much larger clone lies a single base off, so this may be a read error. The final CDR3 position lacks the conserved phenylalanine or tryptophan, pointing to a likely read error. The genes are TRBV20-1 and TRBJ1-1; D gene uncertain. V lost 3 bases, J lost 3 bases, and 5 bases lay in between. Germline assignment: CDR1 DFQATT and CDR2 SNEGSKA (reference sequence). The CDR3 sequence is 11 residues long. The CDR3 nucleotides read TGCAGTGCTAGCCCCTACACTGAAGCTTTCTAT. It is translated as CSASPYTEAFY.

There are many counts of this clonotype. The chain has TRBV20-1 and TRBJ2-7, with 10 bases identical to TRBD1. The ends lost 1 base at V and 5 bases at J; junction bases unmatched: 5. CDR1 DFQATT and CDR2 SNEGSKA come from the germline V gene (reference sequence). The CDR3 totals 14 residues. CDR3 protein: CSARGGQGFHEQYV. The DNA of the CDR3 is TGCAGTGCTAGAGGGGGACAGGGGTTCCACGAGCAGTACGTC.

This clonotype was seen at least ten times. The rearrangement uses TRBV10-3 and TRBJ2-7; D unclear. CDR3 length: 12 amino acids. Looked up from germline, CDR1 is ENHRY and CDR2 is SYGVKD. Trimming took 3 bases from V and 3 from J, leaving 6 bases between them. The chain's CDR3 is CAISEGGYEQYV. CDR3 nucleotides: TGTGCCATCAGTGAAGGTGGCTACGAGCAGTACGTC.

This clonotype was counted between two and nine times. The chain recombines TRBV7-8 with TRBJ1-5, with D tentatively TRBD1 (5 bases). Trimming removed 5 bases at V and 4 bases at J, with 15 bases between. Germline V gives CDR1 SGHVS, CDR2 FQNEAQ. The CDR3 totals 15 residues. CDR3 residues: CASSRRVGDNQPQHF. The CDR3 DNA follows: TGTGCCAGCAGCCGCCGGGTGGGGGATAATCAGCCCCAGCATTTT. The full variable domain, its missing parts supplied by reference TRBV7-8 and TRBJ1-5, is GAGVSQSPRYKVAKRGQDVALRCDPISGHVSLFWYQQALGQGPEFLTYFQNEAQLDKSGLPSDRFFAERPEGSVSTLKIQRTQQEDSAVYLCASSRRVGDNQPQHFGDGTRLSIL.

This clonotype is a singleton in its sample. CDR3 bases: TGTGCCAGCAGTTCCGGGACAGCAAACTCCTACGAGCAGTACTTC. Its translation: CASSSGTANSYEQYF. The chain carries TRBV12-3 or TRBV12-4 and TRBJ2-7; 7 positions agree with TRBD1. This CDR3 is 15 amino acids long. With 4 bases clipped from V and 0 bases from J, the junction kept 6 bases outside the gene matches.

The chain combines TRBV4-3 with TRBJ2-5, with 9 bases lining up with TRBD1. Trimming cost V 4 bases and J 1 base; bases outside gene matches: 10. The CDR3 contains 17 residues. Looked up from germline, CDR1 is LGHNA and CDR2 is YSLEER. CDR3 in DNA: TGCGCCAGCAGCCTTATGTTTCCGGGACAGGGCCAAGAGACCCAGTACTTC. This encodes CASSLMFPGQGQETQYF.

DNA for the CDR3: TGTGCCATCAGTGACCCCTTAGCTGCTGAGCAGTTCTTC. It yields the protein CAISDPLAAEQFF. This sequence joins TRBV10-3 and TRBJ2-1; D call uncertain. V was shortened by 3 bases and J by 9 bases, with 12 bases between the two germline ends. CDR3 length: 13 amino acids. From germline, CDR1 is ENHRY and CDR2 SYGVKD.

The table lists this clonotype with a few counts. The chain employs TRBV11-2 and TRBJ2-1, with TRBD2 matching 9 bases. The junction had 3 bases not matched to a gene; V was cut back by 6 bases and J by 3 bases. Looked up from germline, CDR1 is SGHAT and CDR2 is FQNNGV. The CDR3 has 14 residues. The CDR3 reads CASSSTSGYNEQFF. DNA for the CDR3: TGTGCCAGCAGTTCGACTAGCGGCTACAATGAGCAGTTCTTC.

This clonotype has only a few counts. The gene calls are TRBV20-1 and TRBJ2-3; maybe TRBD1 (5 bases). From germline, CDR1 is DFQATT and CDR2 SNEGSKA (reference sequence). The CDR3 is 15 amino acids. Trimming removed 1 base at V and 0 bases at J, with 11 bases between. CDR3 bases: TGCAGTGCTAGAGCCGTAGACAGTAGCACAGATACGCAGTATTTT. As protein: CSARAVDSSTDTQYF.

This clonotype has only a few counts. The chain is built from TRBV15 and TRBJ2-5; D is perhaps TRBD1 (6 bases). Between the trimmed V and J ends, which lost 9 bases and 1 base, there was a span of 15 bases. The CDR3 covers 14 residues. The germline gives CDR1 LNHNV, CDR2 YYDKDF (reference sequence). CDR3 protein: CATALWTAQETQYF. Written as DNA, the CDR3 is TGTGCCACTGCGCTTTGGACAGCCCAAGAGACCCAGTACTTC.

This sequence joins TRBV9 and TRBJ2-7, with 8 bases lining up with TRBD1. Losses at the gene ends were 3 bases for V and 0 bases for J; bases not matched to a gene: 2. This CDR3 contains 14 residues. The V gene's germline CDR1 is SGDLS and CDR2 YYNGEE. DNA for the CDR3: TGTGCCAGCAGCGCGACAGGGGACTCCTACGAGCAGTACTTC. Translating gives CASSATGDSYEQYF.